This T cell receptor (beta chain) was observed in a study of T cell responses to AZD1222 COVID-19 vaccine. Findings of the study overall: Once two AZD1222 doses were given, Spike-specific TCR breadth and depth went up.

TCRdb's copy holds only in-frame clones and misses some; the assay was immunoSEQ multiplex PCR. The data show 130,000 to 150,000 clones, more than 85% seen once. About this clone: Its specificity is not known.

The clonotype comes from an adult in good health. Sequencing used peripheral blood, obtained on day 0 of AZD1222 vaccination.

CDR3 protein: CAARGRGKNEKLFF. The CDR3 DNA is TGTGCCGCAAGGGGCCGCGGGAAAAATGAAAAACTGTTTTTT. This chain joins TRBV19 and TRBJ1-4; D may be TRBD1 (5 bases). CDR1 LNHDA and CDR2 SQIVND come from the germline V gene (reference sequence). The CDR3 runs to 14 residues. The V and J ends lost 11 bases and 5 bases respectively, with 18 bases between them.